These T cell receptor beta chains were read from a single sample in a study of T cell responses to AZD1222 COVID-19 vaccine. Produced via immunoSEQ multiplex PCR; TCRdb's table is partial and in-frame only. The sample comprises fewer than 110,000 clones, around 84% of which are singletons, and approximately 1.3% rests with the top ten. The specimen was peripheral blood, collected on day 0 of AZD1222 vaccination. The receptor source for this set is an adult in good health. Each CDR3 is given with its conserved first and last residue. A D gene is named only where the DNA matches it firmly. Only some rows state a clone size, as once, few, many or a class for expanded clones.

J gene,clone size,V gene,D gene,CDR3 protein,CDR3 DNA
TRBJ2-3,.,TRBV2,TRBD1,CASSVTSTGVDTQYF,TGTGCCAGCAGTGTTACCTCGACAGGGGTGGATACGCAGTATTTT
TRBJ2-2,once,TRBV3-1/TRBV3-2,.,CASSQFMGELFF,TGTGCCAGCAGCCAATTTATGGGGGAGCTGTTTTTT
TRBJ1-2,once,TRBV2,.,CASRGGGYTF,TGTGCCAGCAGGGGGGGTGGCTACACCTTC
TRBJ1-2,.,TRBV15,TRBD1,CATSRVRQGIGGYTF,TGTGCCACCAGCAGAGTTCGACAGGGTATTGGTGGCTACACCTTC
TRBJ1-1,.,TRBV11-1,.,CASSPMRVNTEAFF,TGTGCCAGCAGCCCGATGAGGGTGAACACTGAAGCTTTCTTT
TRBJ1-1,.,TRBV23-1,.,CASSQSRRHRIYTEAFF,TGCGCCAGCAGTCAATCGAGAAGACACAGGATTTACACTGAAGCTTTCTTT
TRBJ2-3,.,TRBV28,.,CASRSTDTQYF,TGTGCCAGCCGGAGCACAGATACGCAGTATTTT
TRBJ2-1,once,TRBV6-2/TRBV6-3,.,CASSLHLAGEQFF,TGTGCCAGCAGTCTCCACTTGGCGGGTGAGCAGTTCTTC
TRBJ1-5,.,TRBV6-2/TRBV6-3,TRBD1,CASSYTGGGQPQHF,TGTGCCAGCAGTTACACAGGGGGCGGTCAGCCCCAGCATTTT
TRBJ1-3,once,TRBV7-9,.,CASQRGAENTIYF,TGTGCCAGCCAAAGAGGGGCCGAGAACACCATATATTTT
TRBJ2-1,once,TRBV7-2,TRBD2,CASSLLAGLNEQFF,TGTGCCAGCAGCTTACTAGCGGGACTTAATGAGCAGTTCTTC
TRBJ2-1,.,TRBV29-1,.,CSVPSGGNEQFF,TGCAGCGTCCCAAGTGGGGGGAATGAGCAGTTCTTC
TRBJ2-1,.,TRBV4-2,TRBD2,CASSQDPAGGHYEQFF,TGTGCCAGCAGCCAAGATCCGGCGGGAGGGCACTATGAGCAGTTCTTC
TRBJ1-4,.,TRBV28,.,CASSGRMWEKLFF,TGTGCCAGCAGCGGACGAATGTGGGAAAAACTGTTTTTT